Listed below are T cell receptor beta chains from one sample, sequenced in a study of PD-L1 blockade in urothelial cancer. Repertoires were generated with immunoSEQ multiplex PCR, while TCRdb's copy carries only in-frame clones and drops some. The data show about 48,000 clones, about four fifths seen once. Sequencing used PBMCs, obtained around atezolizumab (anti-PD-L1) treatment. The receptors shown here come from a man in his 70s with urothelial cancer. Both conserved end residues are part of each CDR3. Fields, in order: J gene, V gene, clone size, D gene, CDR3 DNA, CDR3 protein. The D gene is left open where the match is weak. Some rows have no size entry. The others give once, few or many, or a class for an expanded clone.

TRBJ1-1	TRBV11-2	.	TRBD1	TGTGCCAGCAGCTTAGCCGGGACAGACTTGGCTGAAGCTTTCTTT	CASSLAGTDLAEAFF
TRBJ1-4	TRBV5-4	once	.	TGTGCCAGCAGCTTCTTGACAGGCTCTAATGAAAAACTGTTTTTT	CASSFLTGSNEKLFF
TRBJ2-2	TRBV30	.	TRBD2	TGTGCCTGGAGTGTACTGTGGGCGGGAGCGGACACCGGGGAGCTGTTTTTT	CAWSVLWAGADTGELFF
TRBJ1-1	TRBV5-4	.	.	TGTGCCAGCAGCAAGGAGGCGTCGGACACTGAAGCTTTCTTT	CASSKEASDTEAFF
TRBJ1-4	TRBV5-1	.	TRBD1	TGCGCCAGCAGCTATACAGGGGGAGGTGAAAAACTGTTTTTT	CASSYTGGGEKLFF
TRBJ1-6	TRBV27	.	TRBD1	TGTGCCAGCGGAAGACAGGGGGCCAATTCACCCCTCCACTTT	CASGRQGANSPLHF
TRBJ2-1	TRBV12-5	few	TRBD2	TGTGCTAGTGGGCTGGCAGCGGGAGGGCCACCGAATGAGCAGTTCTTC	CASGLAAGGPPNEQFF
TRBJ2-3	TRBV5-4	.	TRBD2	TGTGCCAGCAGCCCTAGCGGGAGGGTAACAGATACGCAGTATTTT	CASSPSGRVTDTQYF
TRBJ2-1	TRBV11-3	once	.	TGTGCCAGCAGCTACCTATACAATGAGCAGTTCTTC	CASSYLYNEQFF
TRBJ2-3	TRBV18	.	TRBD1	TGTGCCAGCTCACCGTCACAGGGGCCAGATACGCAGTATTTT	CASSPSQGPDTQYF
TRBJ2-1	TRBV10-1	once	.	TGCGCCAGCAGCCCGAACGAGCAGGGTGAGCAGTTCTTC	CASSPNEQGEQFF
TRBJ2-1	TRBV6-6	.	.	TGTGCCAGCAGCTATAGCGGCTCTTTAAACAATGAGCAGTTCTTC	CASSYSGSLNNEQFF
TRBJ2-7	TRBV7-8	.	.	TGTGCCAGCAGCTCCCCTCCGGCAGGGGCCTACGAGCAGTACTTC	CASSSPPAGAYEQYF
TRBJ2-7	TRBV5-4	.	.	TGTGCCAGCAGCTTGACTCCGAGCTCCTACGAGCAGTACTTC	CASSLTPSSYEQYF
TRBJ1-1	TRBV5-1	.	.	TGCGCCAGCAGCTTGGACGGGGTAAACACTGAAGCTTTCTTC	CASSLDGVNTEAFF
TRBJ2-1	TRBV5-4	.	TRBD1	TGTGCCAGCAGCCCACGGGACAGAAACAATGAGCAGTTCTTC	CASSPRDRNNEQFF
TRBJ2-2	TRBV5-1	.	.	TGCGCCAGCAGGCGCGGGACGGCGAACACCGGGGAGCTGTTTTTT	CASRRGTANTGELFF
TRBJ2-1	TRBV19	.	TRBD2	TGTGCCAGTAGTATGGGACTAGCGATACACAATGAGCAGTTCTTC	CASSMGLAIHNEQFF
TRBJ2-7	TRBV27	.	TRBD2	TGTGCCAGCAGTTTCCGGGAGGGCCCCTACGAGCAGTACTTC	CASSFREGPYEQYF
TRBJ1-1	TRBV6-1	.	.	TGTGCCAGCAGTGAAGCGCTATCGGGGAACACTGAAGCTTTCTTT	CASSEALSGNTEAFF
TRBJ2-7	TRBV9	.	.	TGTGCCAGCAGCGTAGACAGTTCCTCCTACGAGCAGTACTTC	CASSVDSSSYEQYF
TRBJ2-7	TRBV6-1	few	.	TGTGCCAGCAGTATAGTTGGCGAGCAGTACTTC	CASSIVGEQYF